This TCR beta chain was observed in a study of T cell responses to AZD1222 COVID-19 vaccine. CDR3 length: 13 residues. The V gene's germline CDR1 is SEHNR and CDR2 FQNEAQ (reference sequence). V was cut by 5 bases and J by 1 base, with 6 bases left in between. Findings and caveats of the study: Clonal diversity was possibly underestimated, and the donors were mostly white British, with more females. Spike regions recognized by vaccine-associated CD4 TCRs spanned the protein, led by 160-218 and 743-854. The number of AZD1222 recipients seropositive at baseline was only 5 to 7. Two AZD1222 administrations were followed by greater Spike-specific TCR breadth and depth.

This clone appeared once. As yet, its antigen is unknown. TCRdb keeps only in-frame clones here, not all; method: immunoSEQ multiplex PCR. The sample contains around 130,000 clones, about 90% of which appear only once. The sequencing here drew on peripheral blood, taken 28 days after the second AZD1222 dose. The clonotype comes from an adult who received the AZD1222 COVID-19 vaccine. This chain connects TRBV7-9 to TRBJ1-5; D gene ambiguous. DNA of the CDR3: TGTGCCAGCAGCCTAGTAAGCAATCAGCCCCAGCATTTT. Amino acid sequence: CASSLVSNQPQHF.